The 5 T cell receptor beta chains presented below share a single source sample, sequenced in a study of blood T cell repertoires in COVID-19. Assay: immunoSEQ multiplex PCR; the TCRdb copy retains only in-frame clones and omits some. The repertoire consists of 250,000 or so clones, with 90% occurring once and the leading ten covering 2.1%. The specimen sequenced was peripheral blood. Receptors were obtained from a woman aged 60-75 years with COVID-19, enrolled during active disease.

This chain joins TRBV7-9 and TRBJ1-4; D uncertain. With 3 bases removed from V and 6 bases from J, the gap between germline ends came to 11 bases. This CDR3 has 14 residues. Germline V gene data show CDR1 as SEHNR and CDR2 as FQNEAQ (reference sequence). CDR3 sequence reads: CASSFGKDYEKLFF. The DNA of the CDR3 is TGTGCCAGCAGCTTCGGGAAGGACTATGAAAAACTGTTTTTT. Using reference TRBV7-9 and TRBJ1-4 for the parts outside the CDR3, the full variable domain is DTGVSQNPRHKITKRGQNVTFRCDPISEHNRLYWYRQTLGQGPEFLTYFQNEAQLEKSRLLSDRFSAERPKGSFSTLEIQRTEQGDSAMYLCASSFGKDYEKLFFGSGTQLSVL.

The V call is TRBV4-2, the J call TRBJ1-2; D ambiguous. This CDR3 has 15 residues. With 1 base removed from V and 4 bases from J, the gap between germline ends came to 13 bases. From germline, CDR1 is LGHNA and CDR2 YNFKEQ. For the CDR3, the DNA is TGTGCCAGCAGCCAAGCGACTCAAAACCTCTATGGCTACACCTTC. It specifies CASSQATQNLYGYTF.

The chain carries TRBV7-9 and TRBJ1-2; TRBD1 matches 8 bases. Germline lookup yields CDR1 SEHNR and CDR2 FQNEAQ (reference sequence). Trimming at V came to 5 bases and at J to 0 bases, leaving 8 bases not matched to a gene. The CDR3 is 16 amino acids. The DNA for the CDR3 is TGTGCCAGCAGCCGACAGGGGACAGTACCTAACTATGGCTACACCTTC. This sequence encodes CASSRQGTVPNYGYTF. Drawing the rest from reference TRBV7-9 and TRBJ1-2, the complete variable domain is DTGVSQNPRHKITKRGQNVTFRCDPISEHNRLYWYRQTLGQGPEFLTYFQNEAQLEKSRLLSDRFSAERPKGSFSTLEIQRTEQGDSAMYLCASSRQGTVPNYGYTFGSGTRLTVV.

The CDR3 reads CASSPRQGARETQYF. For the CDR3, the DNA is TGTGCCAGCTCACCACGACAGGGGGCGCGAGAGACCCAGTACTTC. This chain links TRBV18 with TRBJ2-5; 10 bases are a match to TRBD1. This CDR3 comprises 15 residues. Germline V gene data show CDR1 as KGHSH and CDR2 as LQKENI. V was pared by 1 base and J by 4 bases, with 3 bases of the junction left unmatched.

The rearrangement uses TRBV5-5 and TRBJ1-1, with TRBD1 matching 9 bases. The CDR3 is 14 residues long. Per the germline V gene, CDR1 is SGHKS and CDR2 is YYEKEE (reference sequence). J lost 6 bases, V lost 4 bases, and 7 bases had no gene match. This CDR3 reads CASSREQGASEAFF. In nucleotides, the CDR3 is TGTGCCAGCAGCCGTGAACAGGGGGCATCTGAAGCTTTCTTT.